The entry that follows covers one T cell receptor beta chain sequence. The source of the sample is a study of blood T cell repertoires in COVID-19. Turning to the study itself: The analysed material was cDNA or gDNA that came from T cells, B-cell-depleted T cells, or PBMCs.

Per the original methods: From reference gene primer amplification, estimates of nucleated cell counts were derived. Measured with immunoSEQ multiplex PCR; TCRdb has only the in-frame clones, and not every one. The DNA was the basis for D and trimming; V, J and clone size are from that table. This table has roughly 200,000 clones, 75% to 90% appearing once. Trimming took 6 bases from V and 2 from J, leaving 8 bases between them. The CDR3 has 12 residues. Germline-derived CDR1 and CDR2 are SGHTA and FQGNSA. Enrollees, about 18 to 95 years old, lived in about two dozen US areas. Each participant's cohort was designated according to participant-reported clinical history.

The chain couples TRBV7-2 to TRBJ2-7, with D hard to call. The sample comprised PBMCs or T cells enriched from blood (not recorded which). The TCR sequence derives from a man aged 40-50 years who had recovered from COVID-19. CDR3 sequence reads: CASSGVAYEQYF. The CDR3 bases are TGTGCCAGCAGTGGAGTCGCCTACGAGCAGTACTTC.